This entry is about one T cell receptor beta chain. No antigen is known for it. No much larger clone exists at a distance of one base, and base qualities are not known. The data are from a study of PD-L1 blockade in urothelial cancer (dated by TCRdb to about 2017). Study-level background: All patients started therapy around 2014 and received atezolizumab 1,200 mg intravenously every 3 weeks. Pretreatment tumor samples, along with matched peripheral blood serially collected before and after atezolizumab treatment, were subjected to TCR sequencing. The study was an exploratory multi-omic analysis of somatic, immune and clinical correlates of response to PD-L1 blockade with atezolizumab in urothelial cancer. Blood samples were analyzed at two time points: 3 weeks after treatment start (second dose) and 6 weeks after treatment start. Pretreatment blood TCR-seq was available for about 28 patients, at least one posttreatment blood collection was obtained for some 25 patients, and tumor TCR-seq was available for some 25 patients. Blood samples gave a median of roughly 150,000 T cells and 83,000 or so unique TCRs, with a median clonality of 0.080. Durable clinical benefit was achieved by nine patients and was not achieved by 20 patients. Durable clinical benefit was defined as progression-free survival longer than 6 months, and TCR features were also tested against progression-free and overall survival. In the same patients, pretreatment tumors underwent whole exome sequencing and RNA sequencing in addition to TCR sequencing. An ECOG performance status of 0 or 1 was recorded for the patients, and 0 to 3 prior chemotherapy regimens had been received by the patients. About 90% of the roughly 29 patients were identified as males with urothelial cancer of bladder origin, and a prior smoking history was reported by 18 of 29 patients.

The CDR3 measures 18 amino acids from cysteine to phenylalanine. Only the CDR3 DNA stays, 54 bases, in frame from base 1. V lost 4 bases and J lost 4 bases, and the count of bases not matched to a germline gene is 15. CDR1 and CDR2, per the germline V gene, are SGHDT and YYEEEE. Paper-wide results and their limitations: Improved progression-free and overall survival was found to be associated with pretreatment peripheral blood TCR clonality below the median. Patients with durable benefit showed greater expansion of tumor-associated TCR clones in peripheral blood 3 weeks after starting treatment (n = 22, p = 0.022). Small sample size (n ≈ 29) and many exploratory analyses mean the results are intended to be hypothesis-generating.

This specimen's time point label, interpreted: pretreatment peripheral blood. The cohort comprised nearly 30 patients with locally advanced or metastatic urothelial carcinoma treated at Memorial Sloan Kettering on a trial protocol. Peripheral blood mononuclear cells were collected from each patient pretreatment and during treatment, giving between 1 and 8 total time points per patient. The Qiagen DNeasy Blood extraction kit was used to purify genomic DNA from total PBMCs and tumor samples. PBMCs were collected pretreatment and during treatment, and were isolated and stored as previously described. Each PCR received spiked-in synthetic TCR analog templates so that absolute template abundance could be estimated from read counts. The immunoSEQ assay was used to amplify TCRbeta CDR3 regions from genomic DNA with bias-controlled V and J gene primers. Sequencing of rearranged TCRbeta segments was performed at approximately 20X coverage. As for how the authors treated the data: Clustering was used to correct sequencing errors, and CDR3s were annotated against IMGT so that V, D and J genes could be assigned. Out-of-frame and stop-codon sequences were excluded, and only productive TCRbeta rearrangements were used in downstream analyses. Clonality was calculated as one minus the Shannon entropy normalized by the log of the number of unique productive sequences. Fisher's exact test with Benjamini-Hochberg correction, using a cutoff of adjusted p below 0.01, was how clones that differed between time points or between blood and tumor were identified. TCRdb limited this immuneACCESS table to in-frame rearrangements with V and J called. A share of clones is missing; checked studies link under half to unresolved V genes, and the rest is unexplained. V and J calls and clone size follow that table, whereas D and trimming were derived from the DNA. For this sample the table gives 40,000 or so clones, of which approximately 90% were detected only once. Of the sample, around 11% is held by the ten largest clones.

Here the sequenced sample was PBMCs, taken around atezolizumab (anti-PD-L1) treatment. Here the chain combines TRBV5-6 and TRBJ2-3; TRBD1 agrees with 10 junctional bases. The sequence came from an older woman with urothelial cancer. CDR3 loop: CASSLDRGALTGPDTQYF. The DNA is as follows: TGTGCCAGCAGCCTGGACAGGGGGGCCTTGACGGGCCCAGATACGCAGTATTTT.